What follows are 14 T cell receptor beta chains derived from one specimen sequenced in a study of CD8 T cells in ankylosing spondylitis. TCRdb processed the 5' RACE reads anew with MiXCR; each CDR3 protein has one entry. This sample has around 150,000 distinct CDR3 sequences; around 18% occur once, and the top ten carry approximately 7.6%. The sample was blood, either unsorted or a sorted T cell fraction (not recorded which). These receptors came from a male donor with ankylosing spondylitis or in good health (not recorded which).

This clonotype was detected many times. The chain uses TRBV6-1 and TRBJ2-7, with 7 bases fitting TRBD2. Looked up from germline, CDR1 is MNHNS and CDR2 is SASEGT. The CDR3 spans 16 residues. J lost 4 bases, V lost 7 bases, and 16 bases had no gene match. The CDR3 spells CASTGLGPAKSYEQYF. CDR3 in DNA: TGTGCCAGCACCGGACTAGGACCAGCGAAATCTTACGAGCAGTACTTC.

The CDR3 coding sequence is TGTGCCAGCAGGGCGGGAGGGCCTAGCTCCTACGAGCAGTACTTC. Translation gives CASRAGGPSSYEQYF. This chain uses TRBV6-2 or TRBV6-3 with TRBJ2-7; the match to TRBD2 covers 9 bases. The ends lost 6 bases at V and 0 bases at J; junction bases unmatched: 6. Germline-derived CDR1 and CDR2 are MNHEY and SVGEGT. The CDR3 is 15 amino acids.

This clonotype appeared a few times. This chain uses TRBV5-1 with TRBJ1-1, with 8 positions matching TRBD1. The junction had 6 bases not matched to a gene; V was cut back by 1 base and J by 7 bases. CDR3 size: 14 residues. Germline CDR1 reads SGHRS; CDR2 reads YFSETQ. The CDR3 protein is CASSLTRGQSEAFF. The CDR3 DNA reads TGCGCCAGCAGCTTGACCAGGGGGCAAAGTGAAGCTTTCTTT.

This chain uses TRBV7-2 with TRBJ2-1, with D uncertain. Germline V gene data show CDR1 as SGHTA and CDR2 as FQGNSA. The V gene lost 5 bases and the J gene lost 9 bases, with 8 bases spanning the gap. There are 11 residues in the CDR3. CDR3: CASSERSEQFF. Here the CDR3 DNA reads TGTGCCAGCAGCGAGAGAAGTGAGCAGTTCTTC.

In regard to this clonotype: At one end the junction does not follow the germline gene, possibly because of a read error. The chain employs TRBV20-1 and TRBJ2-1; TRBD2 agrees at 10 bases. Germline V gene lookup returns CDR1 DFQATT and CDR2 SNEGSKA (reference sequence). The CDR3 spans 16 residues. The CDR3 sequence is CCAVPIVAGGHNEQFF. CDR3 coding DNA: TGCTGTGCAGTCCCGATTGTAGCGGGAGGACACAATGAGCAGTTCTTC.

This clonotype came up a few times. V gene TRBV28 combines with J gene TRBJ2-3; the match to TRBD2 covers 10 bases. The CDR3 has 16 amino acids. V shed 1 base and J 4 bases; nucleotides not matched to a gene: 5. CDR1 and CDR2 from the germline V gene are MDHEN and SYDVKM. DNA of the CDR3: TGTGCCAGCAGTTTATTGAGCGGGAGGGCCTCAGATACGCAGTATTTT. Encoded protein: CASSLLSGRASDTQYF.

This clonotype was counted at least ten times. A junction boundary mismatches the germline segment, possibly from a read error. The V call is TRBV3-1, the J call TRBJ2-1, with 8 positions matching TRBD2. The CDR3 is 12 amino acids. Germline CDR1 LGHDT, CDR2 YNNKEL (reference sequence). CDR3 sequence reads: CASSQDGGRSLF. CDR3 in DNA: TGTGCCAGCAGCCAAGATGGCGGGAGGTCGCTCTTC.

The rearrangement joins TRBV18 to TRBJ2-1; 8 nucleotides align to TRBD1. Losses at the gene ends were 3 bases for V and 12 bases for J; bases not matched to a gene: 7. The CDR3 runs 13 residues. Germline assignment: CDR1 KGHSH and CDR2 LQKENI. The CDR3 loop is CASSPVTGGWQFF. The CDR3, as DNA: TGTGCCAGCTCACCGGTAACAGGGGGTTGGCAGTTCTTC.

At least ten counts were recorded for this clonotype. The rearrangement uses TRBV5-1 and TRBJ1-4; weak D call: TRBD1 (5 bases). V dropped 2 bases and J dropped 8 bases, with 10 bases sitting between them. Germline values: CDR1 SGHRS, CDR2 YFSETQ. The CDR3 runs to 13 residues. DNA of the CDR3: TGCGCCAGCAGCTTCAGGGCGCGGGAAAAACTGTTTTTT. As protein: CASSFRAREKLFF.

This clonotype was counted a few times. The rearrangement uses TRBV6-1 and TRBJ2-5; 11 bases match TRBD1. Germline V gives CDR1 MNHNS, CDR2 SASEGT. This CDR3 contains 13 residues. V trimming: 8 bases; J trimming: 5 bases; junction bases outside the gene matches: 4. The CDR3 DNA reads TGTGCCAGCGGGGGACAGGGGGGCGAGACCCAGTACTTC. Its translation is CASGGQGGETQYF.

This clonotype was counted a few times. The J gene is TRBJ2-3, the V gene TRBV12-3 or TRBV12-4, with D possibly TRBD2 on 6 matching bases. The CDR3 has 15 amino acids. Trimming removed 5 bases from V and 0 bases from J, with 12 bases in between. The DNA of the CDR3 is TGTGCCAGCAGTACTCCGGGACTGAGCACAGATACGCAGTATTTT. Encoded protein: CASSTPGLSTDTQYF.

This clonotype showed up just a few times. This chain uses TRBV7-6 with TRBJ2-7, with TRBD2 matching over 7 bases. J lost 2 bases, V lost 5 bases, and 12 bases had no gene match. CDR3 length equals 16 residues. The germline CDR1 and CDR2 sequences are SGHVS and FNYEAQ. CDR3: CASSGSGGGRAYEQYF. CDR3 nucleotides: TGTGCCAGCAGCGGCAGCGGCGGGGGTAGGGCCTACGAGCAGTACTTC.

This clonotype was picked up many times. The V and J genes are TRBV5-1 and TRBJ2-7; 7 nucleotides agree with TRBD2. J was trimmed by 5 bases and V by 0 bases; bases with no gene match: 8. This CDR3 has 15 residues. CDR1 is SGHRS and CDR2 is YFSETQ in the germline V gene. This CDR3 is CASSLDRGSLHEQYF. For the CDR3, the DNA is TGCGCCAGCAGCTTGGATCGCGGGAGCCTCCACGAGCAGTACTTC.

At least ten counts were recorded for this clonotype. The chain employs TRBV20-1 and TRBJ2-3; 12 bases are a match to TRBD2. The CDR3 has 15 residues. V lost 5 bases to trimming and J lost 0 bases; unmatched junction nucleotides: 3. CDR1 DFQATT and CDR2 SNEGSKA come from the germline V gene (reference sequence). This CDR3 reads CSACTSGGSTDTQYF. CDR3 sequence (DNA): TGCAGTGCTTGCACTAGCGGGGGGAGCACAGATACGCAGTATTTT.